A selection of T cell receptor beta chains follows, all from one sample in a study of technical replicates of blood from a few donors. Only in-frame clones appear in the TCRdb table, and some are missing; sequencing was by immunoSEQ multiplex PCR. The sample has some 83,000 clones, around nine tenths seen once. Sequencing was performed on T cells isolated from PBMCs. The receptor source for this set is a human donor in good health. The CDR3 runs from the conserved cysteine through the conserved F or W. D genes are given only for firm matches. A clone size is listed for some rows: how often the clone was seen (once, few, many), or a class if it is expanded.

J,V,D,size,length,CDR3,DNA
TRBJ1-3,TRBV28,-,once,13,CASTNGVRGTIYF,TGTGCCAGCACCAACGGTGTGAGAGGCACCATATATTTT
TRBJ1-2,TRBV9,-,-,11,CASSATYGYTF,TGTGCCAGCAGCGCGACTTATGGCTACACCTTC
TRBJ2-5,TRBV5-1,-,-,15,CASSLTPGSQETQYF,TGCGCCAGCAGCTTGACGCCCGGGAGCCAAGAGACCCAGTACTTC
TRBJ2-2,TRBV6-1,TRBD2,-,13,CASSGGRAGELFF,TGTGCCAGCAGTGGAGGGAGGGCCGGGGAGCTGTTTTTT
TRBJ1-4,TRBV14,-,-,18,CASSPDMGRGLTNEKLFF,TGTGCCAGCAGCCCTGATATGGGGCGAGGATTGACTAATGAAAAACTGTTTTTT
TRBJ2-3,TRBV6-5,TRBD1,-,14,CASQPGQATDTQYF,TGTGCCAGCCAGCCGGGACAGGCCACAGATACGCAGTATTTT
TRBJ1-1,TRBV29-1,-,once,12,CSVPTGNTEAFF,TGCAGCGTCCCTACAGGGAACACTGAAGCTTTCTTT
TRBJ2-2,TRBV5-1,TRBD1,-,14,CASSGTGVAGELFF,TGCGCCAGCAGCGGGACAGGGGTGGCCGGGGAGCTGTTTTTT
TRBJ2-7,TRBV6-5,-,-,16,CASSYGLDRPGYEQYF,TGTGCCAGCAGTTACGGTCTGGACAGACCGGGGTACGAGCAGTACTTC
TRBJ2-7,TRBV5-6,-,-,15,CASSSGLKGVYEQYF,TGTGCCAGCAGCTCTGGCCTGAAAGGGGTCTACGAGCAGTACTTC
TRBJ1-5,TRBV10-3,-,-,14,CAISEQGFGQPQHF,TGTGCCATCAGTGAGCAGGGGTTCGGACAGCCCCAGCATTTT
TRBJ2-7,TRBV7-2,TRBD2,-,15,CASSFQTSGTYEQYF,TGTGCCAGCAGCTTCCAGACTAGCGGTACCTACGAGCAGTACTTC
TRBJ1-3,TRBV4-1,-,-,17,CASSQDLFGFGENTIYF,TGCGCCAGCAGCCAAGATCTCTTTGGTTTTGGAGAAAACACCATATATTTT
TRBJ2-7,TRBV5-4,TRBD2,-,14,CASSAPGGNYEQYF,TGTGCCAGCAGCGCCCCCGGGGGGAACTACGAGCAGTACTTC
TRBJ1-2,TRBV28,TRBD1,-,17,CASSPSRFVGQDYGYTF,TGTGCCAGCAGTCCATCGAGATTCGTGGGACAGGACTATGGCTACACCTTC
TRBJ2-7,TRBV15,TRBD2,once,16,CATSRDKMRLANLLNF,TGTGCCACCAGCAGAGATAAGATGAGACTAGCTAACCTTCTGAACTTC
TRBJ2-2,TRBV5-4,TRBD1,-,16,CASSVGTGTLAGELFF,TGTGCCAGCAGCGTAGGGACAGGGACTCTCGCCGGGGAGCTGTTTTTT
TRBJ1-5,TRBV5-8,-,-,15,CASSPSTTAGQPQHF,TGTGCCAGCAGCCCCTCGACAACAGCTGGTCAGCCCCAGCATTTT
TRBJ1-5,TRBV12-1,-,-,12,CASSSESGSQHF,TGTGCCAGCAGCTCCGAATCAGGGTCCCAGCATTTT
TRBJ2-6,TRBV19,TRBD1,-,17,CASSPGQGSAGANVLTF,TGTGCCAGTAGTCCGGGACAGGGGTCCGCTGGGGCCAACGTCCTGACTTTC
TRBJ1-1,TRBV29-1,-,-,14,CSVGGGVGHTEAFF,TGCAGCGTTGGGGGAGGGGTGGGTCACACTGAAGCTTTCTTT
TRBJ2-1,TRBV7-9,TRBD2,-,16,CASSPSGRLLRNEQFF,TGTGCCAGCAGTCCCAGCGGGAGGCTTTTACGGAATGAGCAGTTCTTC
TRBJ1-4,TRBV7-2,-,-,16,CASSPTLAGANEKLFF,TGTGCCAGCAGCCCCACCTTGGCAGGGGCTAATGAAAAACTGTTTTTT
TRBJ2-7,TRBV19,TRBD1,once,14,CASSITQGAYEQYF,TGTGCCAGTAGTATCACCCAGGGGGCTTACGAGCAGTACTTC